These T cell receptor beta chains were read from a single sample in a study of cytomegalovirus exposure and HLA in healthy donors. Sequencing was performed with immunoSEQ multiplex PCR; in TCRdb, only in-frame clones are kept and a portion is missing. The repertoire holds about 140,000 clones, with just under 85% as singletons. The sample comprised PBMCs. Source of these receptors: a man in his forties in good health and CMV-seropositive. Both conserved end residues are trimmed from each CDR3. Each record gives: clone size, V gene, J gene, CDR3 protein. Part of the rows lack a size; the others show once, few, many or a class for expanded clones.

clone size: -; V gene: TRBV20-1; J gene: TRBJ1-2; CDR3 protein: SAPASEGYT
clone size: -; V gene: TRBV5-1; J gene: TRBJ1-1; CDR3 protein: ASSFGGEAF
clone size: -; V gene: TRBV5-4; J gene: TRBJ2-3; CDR3 protein: ASRGQATDTQY
clone size: once; V gene: TRBV5-8; J gene: TRBJ1-1; CDR3 protein: ASSRLWTANTEAF
clone size: -; V gene: TRBV18; J gene: TRBJ2-5; CDR3 protein: ASSELETQY
clone size: -; V gene: TRBV5-1; J gene: TRBJ2-2; CDR3 protein: ASSLDSPGELF
clone size: -; V gene: TRBV28; J gene: TRBJ1-5; CDR3 protein: ASSLGGQSNQPQH
clone size: -; V gene: TRBV7-2; J gene: TRBJ2-3; CDR3 protein: ASSLVAGEDTQY
clone size: few; V gene: TRBV6-1; J gene: TRBJ1-1; CDR3 protein: ASDRGRRNTEAF
clone size: -; V gene: TRBV5-6; J gene: TRBJ1-2; CDR3 protein: ASSLWAGSNYGYT
clone size: -; V gene: TRBV7-3; J gene: TRBJ1-6; CDR3 protein: ASSLGQPNSPLH
clone size: -; V gene: TRBV20-1; J gene: TRBJ2-5; CDR3 protein: SAQRETQY
clone size: -; V gene: TRBV7-2; J gene: TRBJ1-1; CDR3 protein: ASSPYHTEAF
clone size: -; V gene: TRBV7-8; J gene: TRBJ2-1; CDR3 protein: ASSLASSRGVNEQF
clone size: -; V gene: TRBV7-9; J gene: TRBJ2-1; CDR3 protein: ASRRSGGAKSENNEQF
clone size: -; V gene: TRBV6-6; J gene: TRBJ1-2; CDR3 protein: ASSSQTGGFDGYT
clone size: once; V gene: TRBV5-1; J gene: TRBJ2-7; CDR3 protein: ASSLALQGYEQY
clone size: -; V gene: TRBV5-4; J gene: TRBJ1-2; CDR3 protein: ASSRTEGYT
clone size: -; V gene: TRBV7-8; J gene: TRBJ1-4; CDR3 protein: ASSSTHGRPGQSNEKLF
clone size: -; V gene: TRBV7-2; J gene: TRBJ1-1; CDR3 protein: ASSLSRLNTEAF
clone size: -; V gene: TRBV11-2; J gene: TRBJ1-2; CDR3 protein: ASSRSYRRDADNYGYT
clone size: -; V gene: TRBV29-1; J gene: TRBJ2-1; CDR3 protein: SVRREGLTIYNEQF
clone size: -; V gene: TRBV18; J gene: TRBJ2-5; CDR3 protein: ASSGIFSGETQY
clone size: -; V gene: TRBV13; J gene: TRBJ2-5; CDR3 protein: ASSLAGGGGGSQQY
clone size: -; V gene: TRBV9; J gene: TRBJ1-1; CDR3 protein: ASSVGSAPGLTEAF
clone size: -; V gene: TRBV9; J gene: TRBJ2-1; CDR3 protein: ASSSHRLAGVEQF
clone size: -; V gene: TRBV7-2; J gene: TRBJ2-7; CDR3 protein: ASSSPSSRYEQY
clone size: -; V gene: TRBV19; J gene: TRBJ1-1; CDR3 protein: ASTRQGYTEAF
clone size: -; V gene: TRBV18; J gene: TRBJ2-2; CDR3 protein: ASSPSAGAIITGELF
clone size: -; V gene: TRBV5-1; J gene: TRBJ2-5; CDR3 protein: ASSLANSAAALETQY
clone size: -; V gene: TRBV10-2; J gene: TRBJ2-1; CDR3 protein: ASSERVAGPLGI
clone size: -; V gene: TRBV9; J gene: TRBJ2-1; CDR3 protein: ASSPRGRGGAWNEQF
clone size: few; V gene: TRBV9; J gene: TRBJ2-3; CDR3 protein: ASSVSSADTQY
clone size: -; V gene: TRBV7-9; J gene: TRBJ1-2; CDR3 protein: AGTSFVGYGYT